The entry below describes one T cell receptor beta chain. What it binds is unknown. This entry belongs to a study of cytomegalovirus exposure and HLA in healthy donors. Study-level information: The same platform was used for the 100 to 150 validation repertoires and the roughly 600 first-cohort repertoires, a later analysis reported.

Only in-frame clones appear in the TCRdb table, and some are missing; sequencing was by immunoSEQ multiplex PCR. The profile covers more than 90,000 clones, with about 93% appearing a single time and 1.1% taken by the ten largest. Study-level results: Most TCR sequences were uncommon, yet certain public TCRs appeared in many donors. Cytomegalovirus-associated TCR beta chains were listed, numbering 150 to 200.

J was trimmed by 3 bases and V by 3 bases; bases with no gene match: 9. The CDR3 is made up of 16 amino acids. Germline V gives CDR1 LNHDA, CDR2 SQIVND (reference sequence). The rearrangement uses TRBV19 and TRBJ1-2; 8 bases agree with TRBD1. Specimen: PBMCs. This sequence originates from a woman aged 25 to 39 in good health and CMV-seropositive. CDR3 bases: TGTGCCAGTAGTATCCTGGACAGGGTAGGTGACTATGGCTACACCTTC. Protein sequence: CASSILDRVGDYGYTF.